Sequencing of this TCR beta chain was carried out in a study of T cells in Graves' hyperthyroidism and ophthalmopathy. Background on the study: Peripheral blood collection took place at initial diagnosis, before any treatment.

RNA transcripts served as the template for amplifying TCR beta CDR3 regions. HTBI primers were the set used in a first-round RT-PCR of the TCR CDR3. TCRdb fed the multiplex PCR reads into MiXCR, producing one record per CDR3 protein. The sample lists a few hundred thousand distinct CDR3 sequences, 18% seen once, with 35% to 50% in the top ten. Diagnosing involved the use of clinical symptoms, serum thyroxine and TRAb, thyroid ultrasound and orbital computed tomography. The PBMCs were taken from less than 11 ml of fresh peripheral blood. This clonotype was recorded many times. Its target is unknown. Notes on the study in general: Ophthalmopathy was told apart from stable hyperthyroidism by a 13 V-J model.

V trimming: 1 base; J trimming: 6 bases; junction bases outside the gene matches: 9. The CDR3 extends over 15 amino acids. This sequence joins TRBV12-3 or TRBV12-4 and TRBJ2-7; 7 bases fit TRBD2. The material sequenced was blood. The source of this sequence is a man younger than 35 with Graves' ophthalmopathy. DNA for the CDR3: TGTGCCAGCAGTTTAGAAGGTCTAGCGGTTGCCGAGCAGTACTTC. Translated: CASSLEGLAVAEQYF.